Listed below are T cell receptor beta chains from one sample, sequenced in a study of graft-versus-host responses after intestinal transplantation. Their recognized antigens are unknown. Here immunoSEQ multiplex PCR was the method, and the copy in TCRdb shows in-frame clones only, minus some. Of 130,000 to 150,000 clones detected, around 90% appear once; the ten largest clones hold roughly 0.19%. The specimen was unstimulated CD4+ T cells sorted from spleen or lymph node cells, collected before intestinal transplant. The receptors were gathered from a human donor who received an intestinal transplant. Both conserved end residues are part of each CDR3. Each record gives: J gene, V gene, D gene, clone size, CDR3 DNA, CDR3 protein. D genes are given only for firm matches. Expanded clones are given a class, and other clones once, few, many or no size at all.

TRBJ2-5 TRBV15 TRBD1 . TGTGCCACCAGCAGAGAATTCCGGACAGGGTTGGAGACCCAGTACTTC CATSREFRTGLETQYF
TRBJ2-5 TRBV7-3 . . TGTGCCAGCAGCCCCTCAGGGGAGTGGCGGACCCAGTACTTC CASSPSGEWRTQYF
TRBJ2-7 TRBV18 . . TGTGCCAGCTCACCGGCTAGGACCTACGAGCAGTACTTC CASSPARTYEQYF
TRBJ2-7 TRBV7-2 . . TGTGCCAGCAGCTTAGTTGAGAGCTCCTACGAGCAGTACTTC CASSLVESSYEQYF
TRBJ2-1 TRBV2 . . TGTGCCAGCAGTGACGGGGCGTCTGGCAATGAGCAGTTCTTC CASSDGASGNEQFF
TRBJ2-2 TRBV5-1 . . TGCGCCAGCAGCTTGAACAGGGCGGTCGGGGAGCTGTTTTTT CASSLNRAVGELFF
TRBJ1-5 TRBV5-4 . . TGTGCCAGCAGCTCCCCCGGGCAGCCCCAGCATTTT CASSSPGQPQHF
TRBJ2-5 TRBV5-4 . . TGTGCCAGCAGCTTTGGCAAGGGCCTAGTAATCGGGGAGACCCAGTACTTC CASSFGKGLVIGETQYF
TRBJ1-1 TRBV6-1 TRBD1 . TGTGCCAGCAGTTCCGGGACAGGGGTGTCTGAAGCTTTCTTT CASSSGTGVSEAFF
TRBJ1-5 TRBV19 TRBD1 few TGTGCCAGTAGTACAGGGACAGCCGCCAATCAGCCCCAGCATTTT CASSTGTAANQPQHF
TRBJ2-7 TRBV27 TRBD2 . TGTGCCAGCAGTTTTGGGGGGACTAGAGTCTCCTACGAGCAGTACTTC CASSFGGTRVSYEQYF
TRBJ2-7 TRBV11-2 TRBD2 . TGTGCCAGCAGCTTAGTGCGGGCGGGGGCCTACGAGCAGTACTTC CASSLVRAGAYEQYF
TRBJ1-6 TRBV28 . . TGTGCCAGCAGTTTTGTACACACACACCCCCTCCACTTT CASSFVHTHPLHF
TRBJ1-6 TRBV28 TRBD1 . TGTGCCAGCAGCTCCCCGGGACAGGGCCTGTGGTCACCCCTCCACTTT CASSSPGQGLWSPLHF
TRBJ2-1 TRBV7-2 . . TGTGCCAGCAGCTTAGCGCGGCGCTACAATGAGCAGTTCTTC CASSLARRYNEQFF
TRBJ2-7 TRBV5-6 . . TGTGCCAGCAGCGTACAACTAGCAGGGGAGCAGTACTTC CASSVQLAGEQYF
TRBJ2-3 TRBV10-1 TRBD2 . TGCGCCAGCAGCGGACTAGCGGGAGGCCTAGATACGCAGTATTTT CASSGLAGGLDTQYF
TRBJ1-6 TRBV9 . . TGTGCCAGCAGCGTAGTCGCTGATAATTCACCCCTCCACTTT CASSVVADNSPLHF
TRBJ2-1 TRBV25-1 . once TGTGCCAGCGCCCGGAGGGCCCCCCACAATGAGCAGTTCTTC CASARRAPHNEQFF
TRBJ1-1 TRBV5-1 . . TGCGCCAGCAGCTTGTACGGGCAGGGGAACACTGAAGCTTTCTTT CASSLYGQGNTEAFF
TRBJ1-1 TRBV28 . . TGTGCCAGCAGTTTTTTCGGCAGGGAGAACACTGAAGCTTTCTTT CASSFFGRENTEAFF
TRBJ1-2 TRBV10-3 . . TGTGCCATCAGTGAGTTTAAAGAAGCTTCATCCGGCTACACCTTC CAISEFKEASSGYTF
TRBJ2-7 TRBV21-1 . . TGTGCCAGCAGCAACGACGCTCTTCCGCGGGAAAACTCCTACGAGCAGTACTTC CASSNDALPRENSYEQYF
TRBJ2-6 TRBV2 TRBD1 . TGTGCCAGCAGTGTCTACAGGGGCCTAGGAGGGGCCAACGTCCTGACTTTC CASSVYRGLGGANVLTF
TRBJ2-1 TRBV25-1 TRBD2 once TGTGCCAGCAGTGAATCCCGACTAGCGGTTTTTAATGAGCAGTTCTTC CASSESRLAVFNEQFF
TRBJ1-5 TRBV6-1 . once TGTGCCAGCCGGGACAGCAATCAGCCCCAGCATTTT CASRDSNQPQHF
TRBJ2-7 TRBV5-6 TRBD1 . TGTGCCAGCAGCTTGGTTGGGACAGTCCTCTACGAGCAGTACTTC CASSLVGTVLYEQYF
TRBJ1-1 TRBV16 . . TGTGCCAGCAGCCAATTGGGACCCCCTTACACTGAAGCTTTCTTT CASSQLGPPYTEAFF
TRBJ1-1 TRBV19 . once TGTGCCAGTAGTATTCTGAGCACTGAAGCTTTCTTT CASSILSTEAFF
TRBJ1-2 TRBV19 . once TGTGCCAGTAGTAGTTTATCGCGGGGCGGTAACTATGGCTACACCTTC CASSSLSRGGNYGYTF
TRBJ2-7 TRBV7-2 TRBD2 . TGTGCCAGCAGCTTCCCCACCATAGCGGGAGGGCCTTTCGAGCAGTACTTC CASSFPTIAGGPFEQYF
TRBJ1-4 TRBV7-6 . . TGTGCCAGCAGCTTACGAGAACAGGGAGAACTGTTTTTT CASSLREQGELFF
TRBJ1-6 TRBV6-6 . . TGTGCCAGCAGTTGGGTCAATTCACCCCTCCACTTT CASSWVNSPLHF
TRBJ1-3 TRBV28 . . TGTGCCAGTATCTCAGTAAACACCATATATTTT CASISVNTIYF
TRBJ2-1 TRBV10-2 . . TGCGCCAGCAGTGAGGGGTCGAAGTCGGTCTTC CASSEGSKSVF
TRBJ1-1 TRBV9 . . TGTGCCAGCAGCGTAGCGTATAGGAACACTGAAGCTTTCTTT CASSVAYRNTEAFF
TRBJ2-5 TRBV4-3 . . TGCGCCAGCAGCCGTGGTGAGGCCCAGTACTTC CASSRGEAQYF
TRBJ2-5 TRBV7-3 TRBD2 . TGTGCCAGCAGCTCGGGGACTAGCGGACTGGGGGAGACCCAGTACTTC CASSSGTSGLGETQYF
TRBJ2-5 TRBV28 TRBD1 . TGTGCCAGCAGTTTCGATCCGGGACAGGTTAAGACCCAGTACTTC CASSFDPGQVKTQYF
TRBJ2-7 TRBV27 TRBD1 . TGTGCCAGCAGTGTGACAGGGGGCTACGAGCAGTACTTC CASSVTGGYEQYF
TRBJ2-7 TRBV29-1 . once TGCAGCGTTGCTTTGACAAGAAAGGTTAACGAGCAGTACTTC CSVALTRKVNEQYF
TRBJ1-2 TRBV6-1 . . TGTGCCAGCAAACGATCAGGGGACCTCTATGGCTACACCTTC CASKRSGDLYGYTF